The present T cell receptor (beta chain) was sequenced within a study of OX40 agonist ivuxolimab in advanced cancers. The wider study: There were three patients with partial responses, one having hepatocellular carcinoma and two cutaneous melanoma.

Profiling relied on immunoSEQ multiplex PCR, and the TCRdb table lists in-frame clones only, not all of them. The table records approximately 70,000 clones, 80% to 95% of them present only once. Germline V gene sequence: CDR1 LNHDA, CDR2 SQIVND (reference sequence). This CDR3 has 14 residues. Trimming shortened V by 5 bases and J by 6 bases, and 13 bases separated the two germline ends. Here the sequenced sample was CD4+ or CD8+ T cells sorted from blood, taken in a trial of the OX40 agonist ivuxolimab. The chain carries TRBV19 and TRBJ1-4; possibly TRBD1 for D (5 bases). The clonotype originates from an adult with an advanced solid tumor such as melanoma, head and neck, liver or kidney cancer. Here the CDR3 reads CASSESGGDEKLFF. CDR3 nucleotides: TGTGCCAGTAGTGAGTCGGGGGGAGATGAAAAACTGTTTTTT.